Listed here are 28 T cell receptor gamma chains from one sample, sequenced in a study of Vδ1+ human thymocytes (dated 2018 in TCRdb). Findings and caveats that apply to the study as a whole: In contrast to oligoclonal peripheral blood repertoires, thymic TRG and TRD repertoires appeared to be highly polyclonal with Gaussian CDR3 length distributions.

Antigen specificity for these receptors is unknown. TCRdb shows the sequencer as Illumina MiSeq. RNA was isolated using the RNeasy mini kit, and reverse transcription was performed with Superscript III. CDR3 amplicons were produced by multiplex PCR using pooled V-gene forward primers and a constant-region reverse primer with Illumina adaptor overhangs. TCRdb called clones afresh from the public reads with CATT; identical DNA rows were later merged. This sample lists several thousand gamma-chain clones; around two fifths were detected once. 1.5% to 2.5% of the sample is held by the ten biggest clonotypes. Sequencing used Vdelta1+ gamma-delta thymocytes from the thymus. The cell subset or site tag for this specimen amounts to: FACS-sorted CD3+ TCRalphabeta- TCRVdelta1+ TCRVdelta2- thymocytes. The receptors stem from a boy younger than two who had congenital heart surgery.

The V gene call reads TRGV3; no J gene was called. The CDR3 extends over 15 amino acids. Germline lookup yields CDR1 VTNTFY and CDR2 YDVSTARD (reference sequence). DNA of the CDR3: TGTGCCACCTGGGACAGGCGCCTTAGCGAAAGCAGCGAACTCTTT. It codes for CATWDRRLSESSELF.

The J gene has no call, while the V gene is TRGV9. The CDR3 length is 12 residues. Germline CDR1 is GITISATS and CDR2 is ISYDGTV (reference sequence). The CDR3 here is CALWEGYYKKLF. In DNA, the CDR3 is TGTGCCTTGTGGGAGGGCTATTATAAGAAGCTCTTT.

This chain joins TRGV3 and TRGJ1 or TRGJ2. The J gene, missing from TCRdb, was assigned here through DNA to germline matching. J lost 7 bases, V lost 0 bases, and 9 bases had no gene match. The CDR3 length is 14 residues. From germline, CDR1 is VTNTFY and CDR2 YDVSTARD (reference sequence). CDR3 DNA: TGTGCCACCTGGGACAGGCAGGGAGAATATAAGAAACTCTTT. This encodes CATWDRQGEYKKLF.

There are a few counts of this clone. V and J are TRGV5 and TRGJ1 or TRGJ2. Per the germline V gene, CDR1 is VINAFY and CDR2 is YDVSNSKD. The CDR3 length is 11 residues. With V trimmed by 3 bases and J by 8 bases, 4 bases remained unmatched. The DNA for the CDR3 is TGTGCCACCTGGGACGCCAATAAGAAACTCTTT. Its protein is CATWDANKKLF.

In this sample, this clone turned up once. The rearrangement links TRGV3 to TRGJP1. Here the J gene was assigned by germline matching of the DNA, as TCRdb has none. The V gene end was trimmed by 0 bases and the J gene end by 2 bases; junction bases not matched to a gene: 9. Germline CDR1 and CDR2: VTNTFY and YDVSTARD (reference sequence). The CDR3 contains 17 residues. The CDR3 region has the DNA TGTGCCACCTGGGACAGGCCCGGGGTGACCACTGGTTGGTTCAAGATATTT. Translated: CATWDRPGVTTGWFKIF.

The chain carries TRGV3 and TRGJ1 or TRGJ2. Germline trimming cut 1 base from V and 9 bases from J; bases unmatched to any gene: 6. The CDR3 consists of 12 residues. Germline V gene lookup returns CDR1 VTNTFY and CDR2 YDVSTARD (reference sequence). The CDR3: CATWDSLRKKLF. DNA for the CDR3: TGTGCCACCTGGGACAGTCTTCGTAAGAAACTCTTT.

The chain joins TRGV4 to TRGJ1 or TRGJ2. As TCRdb names no J gene, one was assigned here on the basis of a DNA match to germline. The CDR3 is 13 amino acids. The ends lost 6 bases at V and 0 bases at J; junction bases unmatched: 5. Per germline, CDR1 EGSTGY and CDR2 YDSYTSSV. CDR3 region: CATWLSNYYKKLF. The CDR3 DNA reads TGTGCCACCTGGCTCTCGAATTATTATAAGAAACTCTTT.

This clone was observed a few times. The rearrangement links TRGV3 to TRGJ1 or TRGJ2. TCRdb does not report a J gene; here it was assigned by matching the DNA to germline references. V was clipped by 5 bases and J by 6 bases; unmatched bases: 4. Germline-derived CDR1 and CDR2 are VTNTFY and YDVSTARD (reference sequence). This CDR3 contains 11 residues. This CDR3 reads CATWVVYKKLF. In DNA form, the CDR3 reads TGTGCCACCTGGGTAGTTTATAAGAAACTCTTT.

This clone was seen a handful of times. This chain links TRGV2 with TRGJP2. The J gene, left out of TCRdb, was set here by checking the DNA against germline. The CDR3 is made up of 12 amino acids. CDR1 is EGSNGY, CDR2 YDSYNSKV, per germline. J was trimmed by 7 bases and V by 5 bases; bases with no gene match: 4. The CDR3 spells CATWGIDWIKTF. Written as DNA, the CDR3 is TGTGCCACCTGGGGAATTGATTGGATCAAGACGTTT.

Only a few counts were recorded for this clone. In the same sample, other DNA sequences code for this CDR3. The chain employs TRGV5 and TRGJ1 or TRGJ2. CDR3 length: 13 residues. Looked up from germline, CDR1 is VINAFY and CDR2 is YDVSNSKD. V lost 0 bases to trimming and J lost 7 bases; unmatched junction nucleotides: 6. The CDR3 DNA reads as TGTGCCACCTGGGACAGGCTAGGGTATAAGAAACTCTTT. Protein sequence: CATWDRLGYKKLF.

This clone was observed a handful of times. V and J are TRGV8 and TRGJ1 or TRGJ2. The J gene comes from matching the DNA to germline here; TCRdb lacks it. Trimming took 1 base from V and 5 from J; bases not matched to a gene: 2. The germline CDR1 and CDR2 sequences are VENAVY and YDSYNSRV. This CDR3 spans 12 amino acids. CDR3 in amino acids: CATWDSDYKKLF. The CDR3 nucleotides read TGTGCCACCTGGGATAGTGATTATAAGAAACTCTTT.

Here the J gene is TRGJ1 or TRGJ2 and the V gene is not called. CDR3 length: 18 residues. The DNA of the CDR3 is TGTGCCACCTGGGACAGGCGCGGTCCCCGTATTCCGTATTATAAGAAACTCTTT. Its protein product is CATWDRRGPRIPYYKKLF.

The chain combines TRGV4 with TRGJ1 or TRGJ2. The germline gives CDR1 EGSTGY, CDR2 YDSYTSSV. Germline trimming cut 0 bases from V and 4 bases from J; bases unmatched to any gene: 6. The length of the CDR3 is 14 residues. The CDR3 is CATWDGPSYYKKLF. The CDR3, as DNA: TGTGCCACCTGGGATGGGCCCTCATATTATAAGAAACTCTTT.

Only a few counts were recorded for this clone. V is TRGV4 and J is TRGJP2. The CDR3 runs to 14 residues. Germline V gene lookup returns CDR1 EGSTGY and CDR2 YDSYTSSV. Germline trimming cut 2 bases from V and 5 bases from J; bases unmatched to any gene: 5. The DNA for the CDR3 is TGTGCCACCTGGGATGATACCAGTGATTGGATCAAGACGTTT. This codes for CATWDDTSDWIKTF.

J is TRGJ1 or TRGJ2 and V is TRGV4. No J segment appears in TCRdb, so it was assigned here by matching the sequence to germline. Germline trimming cut 2 bases from V and 5 bases from J; bases unmatched to any gene: 3. Germline CDR1 EGSTGY, CDR2 YDSYTSSV. This CDR3 contains 12 residues. The CDR3 nucleotides are TGTGCCACCTGGGATGACAATTATAAGAAACTCTTT. Translation gives CATWDDNYKKLF.

This clone has a handful of counts. The V gene is TRGV9, the J gene TRGJ1 or TRGJ2. Trimming removed 1 base from V and 6 bases from J; junction bases left unmatched: 12. Germline V gene sequence: CDR1 GITISATS, CDR2 ISYDGTV (reference sequence). The length of the CDR3 is 15 residues. CDR3: CALWEVYGKLYKKLF. The CDR3, as DNA: TGTGCCTTGTGGGAGGTCTACGGGAAGCTTTATAAGAAACTCTTT.

The V gene is TRGV3, the J gene TRGJ1 or TRGJ2. Assignment of the J gene here rests on matching the DNA to germline, because TCRdb gives none. The CDR3 has 14 residues. Unmatched junction bases numbered 4, after V lost 2 bases and J lost 0 bases. The germline V gene has CDR1 VTNTFY and CDR2 YDVSTARD (reference sequence). The CDR3 reads CATWDTTNYYKKLF. In nucleotides, the CDR3 is TGTGCCACCTGGGACACGACGAATTATTATAAGAAACTCTTT.

This chain joins TRGV8 and TRGJ1 or TRGJ2. V lost 2 bases, J lost 5 bases, and 9 bases stayed unmatched. CDR3 length equals 14 residues. Per the germline V gene, CDR1 is VENAVY and CDR2 is YDSYNSRV. This CDR3 is CATWDIVKDYKKLF. CDR3 nucleotide sequence: TGTGCCACCTGGGATATTGTTAAGGATTATAAGAAACTCTTT.

The chain joins TRGV4 to TRGJ1 or TRGJ2. Here the J gene was assigned by germline matching of the DNA, as TCRdb has none. Germline assignment: CDR1 EGSTGY and CDR2 YDSYTSSV. CDR3 length: 13 amino acids. Germline trimming cut 3 bases from V and 4 bases from J; bases unmatched to any gene: 6. CDR3 DNA: TGTGCCACCTGGGATAGGGTGTATTATAAGAAACTCTTT. Protein: CATWDRVYYKKLF.

The genes are TRGV3 and TRGJ1 or TRGJ2. The J gene, missing from TCRdb, was assigned here through DNA to germline matching. The germline gives CDR1 VTNTFY, CDR2 YDVSTARD (reference sequence). The trim removed 0 bases at V and 4 bases at J, leaving 3 bases unmatched. This CDR3 spans 13 amino acids. CDR3 nucleotide sequence: TGTGCCACCTGGGACAGGCGATATTATAAGAAACTCTTT. Its protein product is CATWDRRYYKKLF.

Without a V gene call, the J gene is given as TRGJ1 or TRGJ2. This CDR3 contains 13 residues. The CDR3 DNA follows: TGTGCCACCTGGGACAGGCTACTGGGTAAGAAACTCTTT. Translating gives CATWDRLLGKKLF.

This clone was recorded only once. This sequence joins TRGV5 and TRGJ1 or TRGJ2. No J gene was available from TCRdb, and it was assigned here by a germline match of the DNA. V lost 0 bases and J lost 9; bases outside the gene matches: 8. This CDR3 region has 13 residues. In germline, CDR1 is VINAFY, CDR2 YDVSNSKD. CDR3 in DNA: TGTGCCACCTGGGACAGGGGGGGAATTAAGAAACTCTTT. Its translation is CATWDRGGIKKLF.

This clone was observed a handful of times. Other nucleotide sequences in the sample specify the same CDR3. The chain is built from TRGV4 and TRGJ1 or TRGJ2. No J gene was available from TCRdb, and it was assigned here by a germline match of the DNA. The CDR3 totals 12 residues. In germline, CDR1 is EGSTGY, CDR2 YDSYTSSV. V trimming: 0 bases; J trimming: 4 bases; junction bases outside the gene matches: 0. This chain's CDR3 is CATWDGYYKKLF. Here the CDR3 DNA reads TGTGCCACCTGGGATGGGTATTATAAGAAACTCTTT.

The chain combines TRGV4 with TRGJ1 or TRGJ2. Matching the DNA to germline supplied the J gene, which TCRdb does not give. V was clipped by 4 bases and J by 2 bases; unmatched bases: 8. Per germline, CDR1 EGSTGY and CDR2 YDSYTSSV. CDR3 size: 14 residues. CDR3 amino acids: CATWEFWDYYKKLF. Written as DNA, the CDR3 is TGTGCCACCTGGGAGTTCTGGGATTATTATAAGAAACTCTTT.

Details on this clone: Compared with germline, one end of the junction differs, possibly owing to a read error. V and J are TRGV4 and TRGJ1 or TRGJ2. TCRdb is silent on the J gene; assignment here came from matching the DNA to germline. Germline V gene sequence: CDR1 EGSTGY, CDR2 YDSYTSSV. The CDR3 covers 9 residues. This CDR3 reads CAAWDEKLF. CDR3 DNA: TGTGCCGCCTGGGATGAGAAACTCTTT.

A remark on this clone: A much bigger clone sits one base away, suggesting this may be a read error. The chain is built from TRGV5 and TRGJ1 or TRGJ2. As TCRdb names no J gene, one was assigned here on the basis of a DNA match to germline. CDR1 is VINAFY and CDR2 is YDVSNSKD in the germline V gene. The CDR3 contains 13 residues. J was trimmed by 1 base and V by 2 bases; bases with no gene match: 2. The CDR3 sequence: CATWDTNYYKKLF. The CDR3 DNA reads TGTGCCACCTGGGACACTAATTATTATAAGAAACTCTTT.

This sequence joins TRGV8 and TRGJ1 or TRGJ2. TCRdb carries no J gene annotation; the J gene was assigned here by matching the DNA with germline. With 0 bases clipped from V and 12 bases from J, the junction kept 23 bases outside the gene matches. Germline V gene sequence: CDR1 VENAVY, CDR2 YDSYNSRV. This CDR3 has 17 residues. The CDR3 sequence is CATWDRFESKGPQRKLF. CDR3 nucleotide sequence: TGTGCCACCTGGGATAGGTTCGAGTCAAAAGGCCCTCAAAGGAAACTCTTT.

The J gene is TRGJ1 or TRGJ2, the V gene TRGV3. TCRdb carries no J gene annotation; the J gene was assigned here by matching the DNA with germline. Germline CDR1 and CDR2: VTNTFY and YDVSTARD (reference sequence). CDR3 size: 16 residues. V gave up 1 base and J gave up 9 bases; unmatched junction bases: 18. The CDR3 is CATWDREDSLRGKKLF. CDR3 sequence (DNA): TGTGCCACCTGGGACAGAGAGGACTCACTGCGCGGTAAGAAACTCTTT.